This T cell receptor (beta chain) was recorded in a study of CD8 T cells in ankylosing spondylitis. Study-wide findings and caveats: Significantly higher representation of disease-linked clones was reported for matched ankylosing spondylitis synovial fluid. The study identified a TCR beta motif of under ten highly homologous variants that appeared characteristic of ankylosing spondylitis blood.

The CDR3 totals 22 residues. The germline gives CDR1 LGHDT, CDR2 YNNKEL (reference sequence). V shed 2 bases and J 6 bases; nucleotides not matched to a gene: 26. As regards this clonotype: Its antigen is as yet unknown.

TCRdb reprocessed the 5' RACE reads via MiXCR and lists one record per CDR3 protein. This table holds about 160,000 distinct CDR3 sequences, more than 40% found once. The clonotype comes from a male donor with ankylosing spondylitis. The sample was synovial fluid, either unsorted or a sorted T cell fraction (not recorded which). This rearrangement joins TRBV3-1 to TRBJ2-3; 10 nucleotides line up with TRBD2. CDR3 in DNA: TGTGCCAGCAGCCAATTGCGCGGACCGGGAGGACTAGCGGTCTCCCACCTCGATACGCAGTATTTT. Translated, it gives CASSQLRGPGGLAVSHLDTQYF.